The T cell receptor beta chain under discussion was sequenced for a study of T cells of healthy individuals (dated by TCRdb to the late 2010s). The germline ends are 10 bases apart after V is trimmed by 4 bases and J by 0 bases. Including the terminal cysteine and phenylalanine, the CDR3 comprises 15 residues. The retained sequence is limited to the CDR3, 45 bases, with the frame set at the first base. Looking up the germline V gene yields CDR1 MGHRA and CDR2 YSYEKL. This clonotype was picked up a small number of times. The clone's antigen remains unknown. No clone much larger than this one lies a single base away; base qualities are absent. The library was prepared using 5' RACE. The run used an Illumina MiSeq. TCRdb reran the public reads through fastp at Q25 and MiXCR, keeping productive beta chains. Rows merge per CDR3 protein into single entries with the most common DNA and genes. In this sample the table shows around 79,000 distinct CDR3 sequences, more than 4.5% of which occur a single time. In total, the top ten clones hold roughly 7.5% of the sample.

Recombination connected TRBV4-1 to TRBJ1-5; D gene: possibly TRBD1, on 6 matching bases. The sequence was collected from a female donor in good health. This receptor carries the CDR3 CASSPTGYSNQPQHF. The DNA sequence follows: TGCGCCAGCAGCCCGACAGGTTATAGCAATCAGCCCCAGCATTTT.